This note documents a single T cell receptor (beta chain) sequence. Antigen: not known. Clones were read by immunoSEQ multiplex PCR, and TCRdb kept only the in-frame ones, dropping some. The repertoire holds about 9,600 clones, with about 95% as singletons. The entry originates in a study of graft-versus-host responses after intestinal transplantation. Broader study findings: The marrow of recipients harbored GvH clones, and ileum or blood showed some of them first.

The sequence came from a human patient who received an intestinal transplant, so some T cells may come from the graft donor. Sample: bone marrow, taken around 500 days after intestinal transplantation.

CDR3 nucleotides: TGTGCCAGCAGCCCGTGGGCGGGAGGGCCAACAGATACGCAGTATTTT. Encoded protein: CASSPWAGGPTDTQYF. The V gene is TRBV5-6, the J gene TRBJ2-3; TRBD2 aligns across 9 bases. V shed 4 bases and J 3 bases; nucleotides not matched to a gene: 9. CDR1 and CDR2 (germline): SGHDT, YYEEEE. The CDR3 contains 16 residues. Drawing the rest from reference TRBV5-6 and TRBJ2-3, the complete variable domain is DAGVTQSPTHLIKTRGQQVTLRCSPKSGHDTVSWYQQALGQGPQFIFQYYEEEERQRGNFPDRFSGHQFPNYSSELNVNALLLGDSALYLCASSPWAGGPTDTQYFGPGTRLTVL.